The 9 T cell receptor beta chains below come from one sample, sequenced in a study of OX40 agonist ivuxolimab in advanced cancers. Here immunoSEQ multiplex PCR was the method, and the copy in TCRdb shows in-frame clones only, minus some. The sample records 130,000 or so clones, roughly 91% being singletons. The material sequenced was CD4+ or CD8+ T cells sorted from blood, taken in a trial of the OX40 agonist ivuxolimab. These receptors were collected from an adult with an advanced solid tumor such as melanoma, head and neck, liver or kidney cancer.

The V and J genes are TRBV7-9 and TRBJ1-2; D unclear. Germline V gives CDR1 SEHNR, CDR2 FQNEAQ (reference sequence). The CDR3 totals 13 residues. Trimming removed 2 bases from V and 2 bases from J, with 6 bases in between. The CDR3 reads CASSLTENYGYTF. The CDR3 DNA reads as TGTGCCAGCAGCTTAACAGAAAACTATGGCTACACCTTC.

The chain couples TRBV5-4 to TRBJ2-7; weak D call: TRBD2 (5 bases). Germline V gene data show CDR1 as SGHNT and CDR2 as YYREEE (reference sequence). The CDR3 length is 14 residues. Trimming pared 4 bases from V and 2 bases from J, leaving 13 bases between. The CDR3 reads CASSRGSPTYEQYF. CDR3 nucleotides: TGTGCCAGCAGCCGGGGATCCCCCACCTACGAGCAGTACTTC.

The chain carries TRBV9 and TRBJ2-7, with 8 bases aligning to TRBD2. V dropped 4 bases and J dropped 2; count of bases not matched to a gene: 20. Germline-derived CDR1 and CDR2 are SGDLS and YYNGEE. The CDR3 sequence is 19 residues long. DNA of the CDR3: TGTGCCAGCAGCCCCTTTGGTGTAGCGGGGTCTATTTCAACCTACGAGCAGTACTTC. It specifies CASSPFGVAGSISTYEQYF.

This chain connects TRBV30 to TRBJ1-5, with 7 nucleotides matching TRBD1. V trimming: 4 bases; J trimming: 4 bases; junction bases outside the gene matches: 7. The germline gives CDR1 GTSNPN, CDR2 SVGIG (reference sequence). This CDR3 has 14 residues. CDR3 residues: CAWTQGGGNQPQHF. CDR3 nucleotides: TGTGCCTGGACTCAGGGGGGGGGTAATCAGCCCCAGCATTTT. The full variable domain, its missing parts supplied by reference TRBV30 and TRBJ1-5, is SQTIHQWPATLVQPVGSPLSLECTVEGTSNPNLYWYRQAAGRGLQLLFYSVGIGQISSEVPQNLSASRPQDRQFILSSKKLLLSDSGFYLCAWTQGGGNQPQHFGDGTRLSIL.

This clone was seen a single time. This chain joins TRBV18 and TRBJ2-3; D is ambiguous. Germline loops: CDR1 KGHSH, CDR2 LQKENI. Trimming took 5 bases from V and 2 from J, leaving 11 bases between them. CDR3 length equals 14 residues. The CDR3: CASSSRQTTDTQYF. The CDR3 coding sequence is TGTGCCAGCTCATCTCGACAAACCACAGATACGCAGTATTTT.

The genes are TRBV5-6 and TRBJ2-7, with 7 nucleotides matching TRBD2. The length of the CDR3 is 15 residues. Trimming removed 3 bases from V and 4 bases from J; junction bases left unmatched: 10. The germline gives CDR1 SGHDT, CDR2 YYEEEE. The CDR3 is CASSWGAGRRYEQYF. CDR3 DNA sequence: TGTGCCAGCAGCTGGGGAGCGGGGAGAAGGTACGAGCAGTACTTC.

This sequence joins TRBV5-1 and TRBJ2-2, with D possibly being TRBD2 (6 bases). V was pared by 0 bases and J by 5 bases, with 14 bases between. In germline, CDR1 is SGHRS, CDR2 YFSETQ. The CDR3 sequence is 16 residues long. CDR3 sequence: CASSLGSQGGTGELFF. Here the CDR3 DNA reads TGCGCCAGCAGCTTGGGGAGTCAGGGAGGTACCGGGGAGCTGTTTTTT.

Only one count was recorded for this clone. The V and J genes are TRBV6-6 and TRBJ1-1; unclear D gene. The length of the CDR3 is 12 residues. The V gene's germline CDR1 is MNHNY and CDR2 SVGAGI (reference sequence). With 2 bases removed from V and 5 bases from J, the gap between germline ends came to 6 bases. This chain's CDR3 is CASSYGPTEAFF. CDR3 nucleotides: TGTGCCAGCAGTTACGGGCCGACTGAAGCTTTCTTT.

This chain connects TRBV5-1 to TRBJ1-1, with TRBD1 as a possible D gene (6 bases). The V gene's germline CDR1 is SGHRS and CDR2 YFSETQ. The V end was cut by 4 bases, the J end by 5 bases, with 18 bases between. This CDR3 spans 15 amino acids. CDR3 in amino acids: CASSDSQGSQTEAFF. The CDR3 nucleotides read TGCGCCAGCAGCGACTCACAGGGTTCCCAAACTGAAGCTTTCTTT.